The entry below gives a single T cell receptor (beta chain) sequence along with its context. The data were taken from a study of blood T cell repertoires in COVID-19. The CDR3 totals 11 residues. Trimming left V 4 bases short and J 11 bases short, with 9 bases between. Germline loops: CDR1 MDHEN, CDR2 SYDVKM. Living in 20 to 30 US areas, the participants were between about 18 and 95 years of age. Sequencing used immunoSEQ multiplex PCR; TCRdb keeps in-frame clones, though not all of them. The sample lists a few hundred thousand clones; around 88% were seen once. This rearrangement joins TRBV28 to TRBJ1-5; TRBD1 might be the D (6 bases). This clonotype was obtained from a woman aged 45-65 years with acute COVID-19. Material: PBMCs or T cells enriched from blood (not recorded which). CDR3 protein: CASSYQGSQHF. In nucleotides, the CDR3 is TGTGCCAGCAGTTACCAGGGGTCCCAGCATTTT.